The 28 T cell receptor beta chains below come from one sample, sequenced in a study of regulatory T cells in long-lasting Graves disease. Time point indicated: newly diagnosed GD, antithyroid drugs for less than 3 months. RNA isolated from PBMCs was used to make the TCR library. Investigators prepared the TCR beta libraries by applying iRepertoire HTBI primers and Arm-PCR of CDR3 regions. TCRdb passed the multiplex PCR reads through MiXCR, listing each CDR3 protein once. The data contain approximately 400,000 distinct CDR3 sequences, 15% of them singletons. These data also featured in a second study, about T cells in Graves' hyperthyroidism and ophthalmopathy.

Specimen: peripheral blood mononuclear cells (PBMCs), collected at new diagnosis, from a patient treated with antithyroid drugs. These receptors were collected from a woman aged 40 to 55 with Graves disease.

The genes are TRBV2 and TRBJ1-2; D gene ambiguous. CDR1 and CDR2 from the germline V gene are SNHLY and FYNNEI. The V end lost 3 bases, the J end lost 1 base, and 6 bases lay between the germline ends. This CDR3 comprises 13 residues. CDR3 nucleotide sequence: TGTGCCAGCAGTGAGGCAGATAACTATGGCTACACCTTC. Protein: CASSEADNYGYTF.

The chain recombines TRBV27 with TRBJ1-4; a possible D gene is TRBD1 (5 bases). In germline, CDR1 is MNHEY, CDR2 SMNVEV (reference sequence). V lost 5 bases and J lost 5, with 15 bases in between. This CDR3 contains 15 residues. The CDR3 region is CASSHWDRRNEKLFF. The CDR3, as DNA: TGTGCCAGCAGTCACTGGGACCGACGGAATGAAAAACTGTTTTTT.

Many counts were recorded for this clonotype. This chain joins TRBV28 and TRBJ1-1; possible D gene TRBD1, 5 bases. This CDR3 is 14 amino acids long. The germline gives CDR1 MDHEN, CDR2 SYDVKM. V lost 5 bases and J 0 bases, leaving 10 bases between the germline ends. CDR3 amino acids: CASSPGGVNTEAFF. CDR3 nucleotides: TGTGCCAGCAGTCCCGGGGGAGTGAACACTGAAGCTTTCTTT. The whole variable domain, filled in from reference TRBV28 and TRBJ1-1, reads DVKVTQSSRYLVKRTGEKVFLECVQDMDHENMFWYRQDPGLGLRLIYFSYDVKMKEKGDIPEGYSVSREKKERFSLILESASTNQTSMYLCASSPGGVNTEAFFGQGTRLTVV.

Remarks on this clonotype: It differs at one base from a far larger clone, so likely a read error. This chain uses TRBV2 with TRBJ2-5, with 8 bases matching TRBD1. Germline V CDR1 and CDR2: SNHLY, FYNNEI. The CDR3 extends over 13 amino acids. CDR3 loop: CASIYGQGNEKFF. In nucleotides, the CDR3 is TGTGCCAGCATTTATGGACAGGGCAATGAGAAGTTCTTC. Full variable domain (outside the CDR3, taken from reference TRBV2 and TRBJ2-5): EPEVTQTPSHQVTQMGQEVILRCVPISNHLYFYWYRQILGQKVEFLVSFYNNEISEKSEIFDDQFSVERPDGSNFTLKIRSTKLEDSAMYFCASIYGQGNEKFFGPGTRLLVL.

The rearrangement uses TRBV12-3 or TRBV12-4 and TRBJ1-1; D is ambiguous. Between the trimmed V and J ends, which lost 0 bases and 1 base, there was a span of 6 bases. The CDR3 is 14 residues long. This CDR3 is CASSLALTNTEAFF. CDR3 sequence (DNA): TGTGCCAGCAGTTTAGCATTGACGAACACTGAAGCTTTCTTT.

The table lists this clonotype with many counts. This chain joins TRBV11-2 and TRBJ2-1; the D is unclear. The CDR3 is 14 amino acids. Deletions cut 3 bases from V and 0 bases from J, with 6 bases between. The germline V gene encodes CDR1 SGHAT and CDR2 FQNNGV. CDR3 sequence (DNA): TGTGCCAGCAGCTTCTCCCCCTCCTACAATGAGCAGTTCTTC. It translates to CASSFSPSYNEQFF.

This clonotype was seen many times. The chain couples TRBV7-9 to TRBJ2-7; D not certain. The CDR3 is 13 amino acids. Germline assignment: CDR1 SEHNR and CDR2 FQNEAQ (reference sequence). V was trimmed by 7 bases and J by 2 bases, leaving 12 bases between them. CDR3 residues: CASTTIEPYEQYF. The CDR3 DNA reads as TGTGCCAGCACCACTATCGAGCCCTACGAGCAGTACTTC.

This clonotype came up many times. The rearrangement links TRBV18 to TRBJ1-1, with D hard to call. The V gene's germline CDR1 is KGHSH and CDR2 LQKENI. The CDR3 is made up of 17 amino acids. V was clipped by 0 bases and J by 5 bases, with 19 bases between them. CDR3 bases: TGTGCCAGCTCACCACCTAATCTCGGCAGGTTGGGTACTGAAGCTTTCTTT. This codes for CASSPPNLGRLGTEAFF.

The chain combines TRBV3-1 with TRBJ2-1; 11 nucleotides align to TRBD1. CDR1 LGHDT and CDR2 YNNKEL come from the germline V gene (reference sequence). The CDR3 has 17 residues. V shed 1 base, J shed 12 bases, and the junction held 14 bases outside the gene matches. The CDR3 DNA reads TGTGCCAGCAGCCAAGGATTAGTGGGACAGGGGGGGTCCGGGCAGTTCTTC. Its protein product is CASSQGLVGQGGSGQFF.

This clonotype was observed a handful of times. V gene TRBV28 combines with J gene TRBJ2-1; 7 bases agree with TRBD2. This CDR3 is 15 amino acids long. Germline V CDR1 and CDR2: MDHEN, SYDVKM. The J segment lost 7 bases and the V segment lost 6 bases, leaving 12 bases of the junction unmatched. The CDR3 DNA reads TGTGCCAGCAGAAAGGGGACTAAGTTATCAAATGAGCAGTTCTTC. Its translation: CASRKGTKLSNEQFF.

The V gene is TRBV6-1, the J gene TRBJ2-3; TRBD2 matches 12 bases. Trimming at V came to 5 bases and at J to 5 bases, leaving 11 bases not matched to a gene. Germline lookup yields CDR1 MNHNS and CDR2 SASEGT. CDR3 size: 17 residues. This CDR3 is CASSPRLAGAFKDTQYF. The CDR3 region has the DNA TGTGCCAGCAGTCCGCGACTAGCGGGAGCTTTTAAAGATACGCAGTATTTT.

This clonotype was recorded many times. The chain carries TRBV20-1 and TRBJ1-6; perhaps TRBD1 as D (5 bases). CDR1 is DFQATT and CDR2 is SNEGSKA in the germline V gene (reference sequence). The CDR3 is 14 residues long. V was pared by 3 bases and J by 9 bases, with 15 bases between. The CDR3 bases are TGCAGTGCTAGTCCGGGACGGGGGTCTTCACCCCTCCACTTT. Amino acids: CSASPGRGSSPLHF.

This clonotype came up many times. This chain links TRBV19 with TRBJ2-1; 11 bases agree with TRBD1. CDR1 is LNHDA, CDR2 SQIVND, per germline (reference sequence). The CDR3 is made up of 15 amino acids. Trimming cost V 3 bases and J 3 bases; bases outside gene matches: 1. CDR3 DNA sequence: TGTGCCAGTAGTATGGGGACAGGGGGCTACAATGAGCAGTTCTTC. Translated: CASSMGTGGYNEQFF.

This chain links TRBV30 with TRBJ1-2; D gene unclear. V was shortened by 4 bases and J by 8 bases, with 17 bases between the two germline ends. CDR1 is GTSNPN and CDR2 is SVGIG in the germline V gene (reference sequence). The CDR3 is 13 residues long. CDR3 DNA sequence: TGTGCCTGGAAAAAACTCCACTTCTCGGGCTACACCTTC. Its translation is CAWKKLHFSGYTF.

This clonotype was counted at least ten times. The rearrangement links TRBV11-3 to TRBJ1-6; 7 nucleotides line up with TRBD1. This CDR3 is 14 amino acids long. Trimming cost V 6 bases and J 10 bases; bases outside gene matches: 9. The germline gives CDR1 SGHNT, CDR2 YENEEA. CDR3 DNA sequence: TGTGCCAGCAGTTTAAGACAGGGAGGATCACCCCTCCACTTT. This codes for CASSLRQGGSPLHF.

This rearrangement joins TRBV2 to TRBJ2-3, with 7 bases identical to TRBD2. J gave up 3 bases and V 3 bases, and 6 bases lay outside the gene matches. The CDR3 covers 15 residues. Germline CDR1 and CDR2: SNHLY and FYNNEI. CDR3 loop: CASSEGGGKTDTQYF. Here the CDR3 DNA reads TGTGCCAGCAGTGAGGGGGGGGGGAAAACAGATACGCAGTATTTT.

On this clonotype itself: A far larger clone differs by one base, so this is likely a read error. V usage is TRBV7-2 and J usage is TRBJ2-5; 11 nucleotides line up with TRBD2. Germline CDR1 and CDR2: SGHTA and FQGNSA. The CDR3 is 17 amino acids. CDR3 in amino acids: CASSLALAGGAYNELFF. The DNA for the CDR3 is TGTGCCAGCAGCTTAGCCCTAGCGGGAGGAGCCTACAATGAGCTGTTCTTC.

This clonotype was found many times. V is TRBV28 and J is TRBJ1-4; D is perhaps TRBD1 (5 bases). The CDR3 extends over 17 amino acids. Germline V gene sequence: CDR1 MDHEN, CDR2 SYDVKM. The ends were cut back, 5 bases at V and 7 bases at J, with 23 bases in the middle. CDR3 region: CASSGEQTSGTREKLFF. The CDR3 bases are TGTGCCAGCAGTGGCGAACAAACTTCCGGGACCCGTGAAAAACTGTTTTTT.

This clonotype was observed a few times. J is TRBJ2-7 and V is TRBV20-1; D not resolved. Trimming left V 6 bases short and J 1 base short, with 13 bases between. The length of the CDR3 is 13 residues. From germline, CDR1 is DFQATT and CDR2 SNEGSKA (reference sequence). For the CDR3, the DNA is TGCAGTGCGGCTACCCAAAATTCCTACGAGCAGTACTTC. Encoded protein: CSAATQNSYEQYF.

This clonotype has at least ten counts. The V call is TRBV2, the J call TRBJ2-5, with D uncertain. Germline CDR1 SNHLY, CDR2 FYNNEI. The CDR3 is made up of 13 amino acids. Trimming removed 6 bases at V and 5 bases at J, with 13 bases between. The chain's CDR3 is CASRPPGEETQYF. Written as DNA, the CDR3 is TGTGCCAGCAGGCCCCCGGGTGAGGAGACCCAGTACTTC.

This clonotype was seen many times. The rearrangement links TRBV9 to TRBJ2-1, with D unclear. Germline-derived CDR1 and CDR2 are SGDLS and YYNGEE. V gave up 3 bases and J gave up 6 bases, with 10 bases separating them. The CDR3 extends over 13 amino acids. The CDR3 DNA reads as TGTGCCAGCAGCGAGGACGGACCCAATGAGCAGTTCTTC. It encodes CASSEDGPNEQFF.

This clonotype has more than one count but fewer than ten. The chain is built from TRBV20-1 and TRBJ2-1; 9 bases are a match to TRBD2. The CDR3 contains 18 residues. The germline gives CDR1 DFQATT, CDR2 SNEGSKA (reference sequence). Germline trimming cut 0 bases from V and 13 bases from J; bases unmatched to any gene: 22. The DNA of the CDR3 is TGCAGTGCTAGAGAAGGGACTAGCAGTGATGAAATGAGGGGAAAACAGTTCTTC. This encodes CSAREGTSSDEMRGKQFF.

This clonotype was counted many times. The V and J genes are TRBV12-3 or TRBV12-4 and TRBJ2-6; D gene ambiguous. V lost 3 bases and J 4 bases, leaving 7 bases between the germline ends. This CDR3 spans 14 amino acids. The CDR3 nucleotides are TGTGCCAGCAGTTTGGCAGCGGGGGCCAACGTCCTGACTTTC. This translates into CASSLAAGANVLTF.

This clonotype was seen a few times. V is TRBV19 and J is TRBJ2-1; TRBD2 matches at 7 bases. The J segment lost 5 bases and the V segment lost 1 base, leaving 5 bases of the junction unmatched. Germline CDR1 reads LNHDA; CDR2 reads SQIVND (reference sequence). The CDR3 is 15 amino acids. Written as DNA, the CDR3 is TGTGCCAGTAGTATAGGGGGGAGGGGTAACAATGAGCAGTTCTTC. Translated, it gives CASSIGGRGNNEQFF.

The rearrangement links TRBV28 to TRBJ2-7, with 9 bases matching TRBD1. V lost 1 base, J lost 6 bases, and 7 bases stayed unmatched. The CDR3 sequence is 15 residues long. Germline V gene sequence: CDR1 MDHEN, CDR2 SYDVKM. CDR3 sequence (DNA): TGTGCCAGCAGTTTATCCCCGGGACAGGGAGGCGAGCAGTACTTC. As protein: CASSLSPGQGGEQYF.

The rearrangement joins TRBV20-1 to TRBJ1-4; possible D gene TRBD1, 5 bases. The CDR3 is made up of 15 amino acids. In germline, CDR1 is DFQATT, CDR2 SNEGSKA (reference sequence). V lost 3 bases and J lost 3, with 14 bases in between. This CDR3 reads CSASDLTDANEKLFF. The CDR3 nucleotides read TGCAGTGCTAGCGATCTGACAGACGCTAATGAAAAACTGTTTTTT.

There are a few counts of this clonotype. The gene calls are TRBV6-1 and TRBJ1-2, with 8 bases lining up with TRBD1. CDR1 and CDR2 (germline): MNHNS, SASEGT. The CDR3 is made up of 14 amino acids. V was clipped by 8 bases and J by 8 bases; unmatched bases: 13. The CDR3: CASLGQGFIGGYTF. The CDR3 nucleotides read TGTGCCAGCCTAGGACAGGGCTTTATAGGAGGCTACACCTTC.

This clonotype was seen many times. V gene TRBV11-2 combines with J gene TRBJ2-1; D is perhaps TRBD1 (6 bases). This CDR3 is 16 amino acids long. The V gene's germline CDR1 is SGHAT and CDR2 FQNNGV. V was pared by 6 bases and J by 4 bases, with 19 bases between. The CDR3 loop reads CASSPSTGTGYNEQFF. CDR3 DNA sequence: TGTGCCAGCAGTCCAAGTACAGGGACCGGATACAATGAGCAGTTCTTC.